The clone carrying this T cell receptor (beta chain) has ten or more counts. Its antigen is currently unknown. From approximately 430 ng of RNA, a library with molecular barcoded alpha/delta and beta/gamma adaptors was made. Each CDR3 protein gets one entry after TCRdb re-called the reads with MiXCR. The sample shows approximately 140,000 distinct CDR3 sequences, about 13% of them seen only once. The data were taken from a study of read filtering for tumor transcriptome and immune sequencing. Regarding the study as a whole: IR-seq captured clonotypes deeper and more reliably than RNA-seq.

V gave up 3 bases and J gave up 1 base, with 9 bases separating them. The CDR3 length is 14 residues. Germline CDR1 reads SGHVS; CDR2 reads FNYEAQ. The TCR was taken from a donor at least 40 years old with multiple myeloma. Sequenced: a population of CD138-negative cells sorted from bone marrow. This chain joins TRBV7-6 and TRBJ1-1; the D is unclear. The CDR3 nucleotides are TGTGCCAGCAGCTTTCAGACCACGAACACTGAAGCTTTCTTT. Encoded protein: CASSFQTTNTEAFF.